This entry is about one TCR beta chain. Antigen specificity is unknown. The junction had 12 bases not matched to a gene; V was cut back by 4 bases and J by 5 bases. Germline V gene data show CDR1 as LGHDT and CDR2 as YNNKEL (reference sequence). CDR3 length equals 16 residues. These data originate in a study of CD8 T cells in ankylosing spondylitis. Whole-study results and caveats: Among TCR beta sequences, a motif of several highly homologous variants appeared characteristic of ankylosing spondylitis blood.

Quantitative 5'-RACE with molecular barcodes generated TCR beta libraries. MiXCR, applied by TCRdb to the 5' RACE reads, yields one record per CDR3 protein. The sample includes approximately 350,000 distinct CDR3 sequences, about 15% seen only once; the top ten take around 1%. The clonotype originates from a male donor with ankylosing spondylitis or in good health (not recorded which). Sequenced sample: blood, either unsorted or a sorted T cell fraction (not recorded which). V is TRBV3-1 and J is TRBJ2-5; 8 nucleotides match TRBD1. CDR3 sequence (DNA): TGTGCCAGCAGCCTCAGGGGGCCAGGGGGCACGGAGACCCAGTACTTC. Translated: CASSLRGPGGTETQYF.